These 27 T cell receptor beta chains came from one sample sequenced in a study of T cell responses to AZD1222 COVID-19 vaccine. Some clones are missing from TCRdb's copy, which holds only in-frame ones; the method was immunoSEQ multiplex PCR. The sample consists of about 120,000 clones, 90% of them appearing once. Specimen: peripheral blood, collected on day 0 of MenACWY control vaccination. Receptors were obtained from an adult in good health.

The chain carries TRBV21-1 and TRBJ2-3; TRBD2, the D gene given by the table, was not confirmed from the DNA. TRBV21-1 is given as a pseudogene. CDR3 length: 18 amino acids. The CDR3 sequence is CASSRRGAGGRSADTQYF. Here the CDR3 DNA reads TGTGCCAGCAGTCGGCGCGGCGCGGGAGGGCGGAGCGCAGATACGCAGTATTTT.

In its sample, this clone was seen once. The chain joins TRBV7-2 to TRBJ1-6; 8 positions agree with TRBD1. Looked up from germline, CDR1 is SGHTA and CDR2 is FQGNSA. V shed 0 bases and J 10 bases; nucleotides not matched to a gene: 5. CDR3 size: 15 residues. The CDR3 sequence: CASSLALTGASPLHF. CDR3 nucleotides: TGTGCCAGCAGCTTAGCTTTGACAGGGGCATCACCCCTCCACTTT.

The chain links TRBV29-1 to TRBJ2-7, with D unclear. The CDR3 has 14 amino acids. CDR1 and CDR2 from the germline V gene are SQVTM and ANQGSEA. V was clipped by 4 bases and J by 0 bases, with 13 bases between them. The CDR3 nucleotides are TGCAGCGTTGGAGGCGGTTACGACTCCTACGAGCAGTACTTC. The encoded protein is CSVGGGYDSYEQYF.

As concerns this clone: Additional DNA sequences in this sample encode the identical CDR3. The V gene is TRBV10-3, the J gene TRBJ1-6, with TRBD1 as a possible D gene (5 bases). Germline lookup yields CDR1 ENHRY and CDR2 SYGVKD. V was cut by 0 bases and J by 7 bases, with 7 bases left in between. CDR3 size: 14 residues. In DNA, the CDR3 is TGTGCCATCAGTGAGTCGGGGGGGAATTCACCCCTCCACTTT. Protein: CAISESGGNSPLHF.

The V and J genes are TRBV7-6 and TRBJ2-2, with D possibly being TRBD1 or TRBD2 (5 bases each). With 5 bases removed from V and 2 bases from J, the gap between germline ends came to 9 bases. CDR1 and CDR2 from the germline V gene are SGHVS and FNYEAQ. The CDR3 has 14 amino acids. The CDR3 loop reads CASSQGPNTGELFF. Written as DNA, the CDR3 is TGTGCCAGCAGCCAGGGACCAAACACCGGGGAGCTGTTTTTT.

The rearrangement links TRBV18 to TRBJ1-4; D unresolved. Germline V gene lookup returns CDR1 KGHSH and CDR2 LQKENI. CDR3 size: 13 residues. V dropped 8 bases and J dropped 0 bases, with 7 bases sitting between them. The CDR3 DNA reads TGTGCCAGCGCACAAGCAACTAATGAAAAACTGTTTTTT. It codes for CASAQATNEKLFF.

This sequence joins TRBV19 and TRBJ2-3; unclear D gene. Deletions cut 7 bases from V and 3 bases from J, with 14 bases between. This CDR3 has 14 amino acids. Germline-derived CDR1 and CDR2 are LNHDA and SQIVND (reference sequence). As DNA, the CDR3 is TGTGCCAGTATGGCGAGTTTTGAGACAGATACGCAGTATTTT. Translated: CASMASFETDTQYF.

This clone was seen only once. J is TRBJ2-1 and V is TRBV29-1; D could derive from TRBD1 or TRBD2 (5 bases each). This CDR3 is built from 21 residues. Germline loops: CDR1 SQVTM, CDR2 ANQGSEA. With 0 bases removed from V and 2 bases from J, the gap between germline ends came to 29 bases. In DNA, the CDR3 is TGCAGCGTTGAAGATCCTGACCCGGGACGTGGGACCGACGCGGCCTACAATGAGCAGTTCTTC. Protein product: CSVEDPDPGRGTDAAYNEQFF.

The chain is built from TRBV7-8 and TRBJ1-5, with D maybe TRBD1 (6 bases). The CDR3 length is 14 residues. The germline gives CDR1 SGHVS, CDR2 FQNEAQ. Trimming removed 1 base at V and 7 bases at J, with 11 bases between. The CDR3 sequence: CASSLGQDGQPQHF. The CDR3 DNA sequence: TGTGCCAGCAGCTTAGGACAGGATGGCCAGCCCCAGCATTTT.

The rearrangement joins TRBV6-2 or TRBV6-3 to TRBJ1-1, with D maybe TRBD1 (5 bases). The V end was cut by 2 bases, the J end by 1 base, with 8 bases between. The germline gives CDR1 MNHEY, CDR2 SVGEGT. The CDR3 contains 14 residues. CDR3 nucleotide sequence: TGTGCCAGCAGTTACAGGACACCGAACACTGAAGCTTTCTTT. Translating it yields CASSYRTPNTEAFF.

The chain joins TRBV18 to TRBJ2-7; TRBD2 agrees at 12 bases. The CDR3 covers 16 residues. Germline V gene sequence: CDR1 KGHSH, CDR2 LQKENI. The V segment lost 3 bases and the J segment 5 bases; nucleotides outside the gene matches: 8. The CDR3, as DNA: TGTGCCAGCTCACCCCCGACTAGCGGGAGTCTCAACGAGCAGTACTTC. Translation: CASSPPTSGSLNEQYF.

The rearrangement joins TRBV13 to TRBJ2-7; TRBD1 might be the D (6 bases). Trimming removed 5 bases at V and 2 bases at J, with 10 bases between. CDR1 is PRHDT, CDR2 FYEKMQ, per germline (reference sequence). This CDR3 spans 13 amino acids. CDR3 sequence reads: CASSPRGPYEQYF. Here the CDR3 DNA reads TGTGCCAGCAGCCCCAGGGGTCCCTACGAGCAGTACTTC. The full variable domain, with the rest looked up from reference TRBV13 and TRBJ2-7, is AAGVIQSPRHLIKEKRETATLKCYPIPRHDTVYWYQQGPGQDPQFLISFYEKMQSDKGSIPDRFSAQQFSDYHSELNMSSLELGDSALYFCASSPRGPYEQYFGPGTRLTVT.

The table lists this clone with a count of one. The chain uses TRBV2 and TRBJ2-2; TRBD1 matches at 7 bases. Germline CDR1 is SNHLY and CDR2 is FYNNEI. J gave up 6 bases and V 4 bases, and 17 bases lay outside the gene matches. This CDR3 region has 18 residues. The CDR3 DNA is TGTGCCAGCAGTGTCGGGTTGAGACAGGGCTTAACTGCCGGGGAGCTGTTTTTT. Residues: CASSVGLRQGLTAGELFF. Combining the CDR3 with reference TRBV2 and TRBJ2-2 gives the whole variable domain EPEVTQTPSHQVTQMGQEVILRCVPISNHLYFYWYRQILGQKVEFLVSFYNNEISEKSEIFDDQFSVERPDGSNFTLKIRSTKLEDSAMYFCASSVGLRQGLTAGELFFGEGSRLTVL.

V is TRBV3-1 (or the pseudogene TRBV3-2) and J is TRBJ1-1; weak D call: TRBD1 (6 bases). Germline loops: CDR1 LGHDT, CDR2 YNNKEL (reference sequence). This CDR3 has 15 amino acids. Between the trimmed V and J ends, which lost 4 bases and 0 bases, there was a span of 12 bases. The CDR3 protein is CASSPDRLMNTEAFF. CDR3 nucleotide sequence: TGTGCCAGCAGCCCAGACAGGCTCATGAACACTGAAGCTTTCTTT.

The chain joins TRBV9 to TRBJ1-2; no clear D. The CDR3 extends over 15 amino acids. V lost 0 bases and J lost 0, with 9 bases in between. Germline assignment: CDR1 SGDLS and CDR2 YYNGEE. As DNA, the CDR3 is TGTGCCAGCAGCGTAGCGGCAGTAGCTAACTATGGCTACACCTTC. Protein sequence: CASSVAAVANYGYTF.

This chain joins TRBV7-9 and TRBJ1-2, with 9 bases lining up with TRBD1. V was pared by 2 bases and J by 7 bases, with 5 bases of the junction left unmatched. The CDR3 has 14 residues. Germline loops: CDR1 SEHNR, CDR2 FQNEAQ (reference sequence). The CDR3 nucleotides are TGTGCCAGCAGCTTAATCCGGGACAGGGCTGGCTACACCTTC. It encodes CASSLIRDRAGYTF.

The V call is TRBV7-2, the J call TRBJ1-2; D is possibly TRBD1 (6 bases). Trimming took 6 bases from V and 5 from J, leaving 13 bases between them. Per the germline V gene, CDR1 is SGHTA and CDR2 is FQGNSA. The CDR3 sequence is 13 residues long. The CDR3 DNA reads TGTGCCAGCAGTCCCGGGACAAATTATGGCTACACCTTC. The encoded protein is CASSPGTNYGYTF.

The chain employs TRBV3-1 (or the pseudogene TRBV3-2) and TRBJ2-7; the D call may be TRBD1 or TRBD2 (5 bases each). This CDR3 comprises 16 residues. Trimming removed 4 bases from V and 0 bases from J, with 16 bases in between. Germline V gene lookup returns CDR1 LGHDT and CDR2 YNNKEL (reference sequence). This chain's CDR3 is CASSPGNGAFSYEQYF. Written as DNA, the CDR3 is TGTGCCAGCAGCCCAGGGAACGGGGCCTTCTCCTACGAGCAGTACTTC.

This chain connects TRBV18 to TRBJ2-2; unclear D gene. Germline V gene sequence: CDR1 KGHSH, CDR2 LQKENI. With 0 bases removed from V and 5 bases from J, the gap between germline ends came to 4 bases. There are 13 residues in the CDR3. CDR3 DNA sequence: TGTGCCAGCTCACCACCAGAGACCGGGGAGCTGTTTTTT. Its protein is CASSPPETGELFF.

This sequence joins TRBV7-9 and TRBJ1-1; the match to TRBD1 covers 7 bases. The CDR3 consists of 14 residues. Germline loops: CDR1 SEHNR, CDR2 FQNEAQ (reference sequence). The V and J ends lost 5 bases and 0 bases, in that order; junction bases with no gene match: 3. CDR3: CASSKTGVNTEAFF. The CDR3 bases are TGTGCCAGCAGCAAAACAGGGGTGAACACTGAAGCTTTCTTT.

This chain connects TRBV19 to TRBJ2-6, with D possibly matching TRBD2 (6 bases). This CDR3 region has 15 residues. CDR1 is LNHDA, CDR2 SQIVND, per germline (reference sequence). V was pared by 3 bases and J by 3 bases, with 9 bases between. The CDR3 DNA reads as TGTGCCAGTAGTATTGGGGGGTTTGGGGCCAACGTCCTGACTTTC. Encoded protein: CASSIGGFGANVLTF.

The V gene is TRBV28, the J gene TRBJ1-2; D remains unclear. This CDR3 region has 15 residues. The V gene lost 4 bases and the J gene lost 5 bases, with 17 bases spanning the gap. Germline V gene sequence: CDR1 MDHEN, CDR2 SYDVKM. In nucleotides, the CDR3 is TGTGCCAGCAGTTCTCCCCGGGGTGGGAGTTATGGCTACACCTTC. Amino acid sequence: CASSSPRGGSYGYTF.

The rearrangement links TRBV24-1 to TRBJ1-4; TRBD1 agrees at 9 bases. Trimming removed 3 bases from V and 5 bases from J; junction bases left unmatched: 3. Germline lookup yields CDR1 KGHDR and CDR2 SFDVKD. The CDR3 loop spans 15 amino acids. The DNA of the CDR3 is TGTGCCACCAGTGATCGGGGGACAGGGAATGAAAAACTGTTTTTT. As protein: CATSDRGTGNEKLFF.

This chain joins TRBV11-2 and TRBJ2-7; D gene uncertain. The germline V gene has CDR1 SGHAT and CDR2 FQNNGV. This CDR3 region has 11 residues. V was shortened by 5 bases and J by 4 bases, with 6 bases between the two germline ends. The CDR3 DNA is TGTGCCAGCAGCCCCCTTTACGAGCAGTACTTC. Amino acids: CASSPLYEQYF.

The chain links TRBV19 to TRBJ1-2; weak D call: TRBD1 (6 bases). Germline V gene data show CDR1 as LNHDA and CDR2 as SQIVND (reference sequence). V shed 5 bases and J shed 4 bases, with 20 bases lying between them. CDR3 length: 16 residues. CDR3 DNA: TGTGCCAGTAGTCCCCGGGACACAGCTTCGGGCTATGGCTACACCTTC. Translated, it gives CASSPRDTASGYGYTF.

The rearrangement joins TRBV4-3 to TRBJ1-3; D uncertain. This CDR3 region has 13 residues. Per germline, CDR1 LGHNA and CDR2 YSLEER. Trimming pared 0 bases from V and 4 bases from J, leaving 4 bases between. CDR3 sequence: CASSQEQGNTIYF. CDR3 sequence (DNA): TGCGCCAGCAGCCAAGAACAGGGAAACACCATATATTTT.

The chain combines TRBV21-1 with TRBJ2-3; TRBD1 reflects the table's D call only, with no check against the DNA. TRBV21-1 is tagged as a pseudogene. The CDR3 is 11 amino acids. CDR3 in DNA: TGTGCCAGCAGAGGGGCAGATACGCAGTATTTT. Protein sequence: CASRGADTQYF.